The subject of this entry is one T cell receptor (beta chain). Its antigen remains undetermined. The record originates from a study of monozygotic twins with inflammatory bowel disease (dated by TCRdb to between 2019 and 2020). About the investigation overall: A total of some 28 monozygotic twin pairs were included in the full study, comprising nine German pairs (four IBD-concordant, five IBD-discordant) and 19 IBD-discordant Danish pairs. The search for disease-associated traits relied mainly on comparing IBD patients with their genetically identical healthy co-twins within discordant pairs. Each individual had, on average, about 151 000 unique TCRalpha sequences and 181 000 unique TCRbeta sequences available for analysis. The full study reports these points: Because patients were on differing immunosuppressive treatments, the repertoires may have picked up extra background noise and inter-individual variability. Compared with healthy twins, IBD patients shared fewer clonotypes with other individuals, and the difference was most pronounced in patients with signs of disease activity. Different T cell subtypes could not be distinguished in the analysis. Repertoire similarity did not differ between concordant and discordant twins, which could be due to limited statistical power. Measured by the inverse Simpson index, TCRbeta repertoire diversity was lower in IBD patients than in their healthy co-twins. The results gave no support for a single strong signal or clonotype linked to IBD.

In the germline V gene (reference sequence), CDR1 corresponds to DFQATT and CDR2 to SNEGSKA. Counted from cysteine to phenylalanine, this CDR3 has 13 amino acids. No DNA is listed. From each donor, a roughly 2.5 ml peripheral blood sample was drawn into PAXgene tubes and stored at -80 degrees C. Without T cell sorting, total RNA was isolated from whole blood using the PAXgene blood miRNA kit on an automated QIAcube. Peripheral blood from monozygotic twin pairs, either concordant or discordant for inflammatory bowel disease, underwent deep TCRalpha and TCRbeta repertoire profiling that used unique molecular barcoding. For every twin pair, smoking habits were documented, and each individual was categorised as a current, former or never smoker. Library preparation employed 5' RACE. Preparation of each TCR library used around 3,500 ng of total RNA. For each sample, cDNA was synthesized in eight separate reactions using SMARTScribe reverse transcriptase. During cDNA synthesis, template switching introduced unique molecular identifiers that contained a 6-nucleotide sample barcode. Two nested PCRs of approximately 16 and 9 cycles amplified the TCRalpha and TCRbeta cDNA, and bead purification followed each PCR. Before amplification, the cDNA was treated with uracil DNA-glycosylase and purified using the QIAquick PCR purification kit. The second PCR added Illumina TruSeq-compatible adapters along with sample-specific barcodes. TapeStation and Qubit were used to check library quality and concentration, and 5 to 6.5 ng of each library went into the pool. Sequencing of the pooled libraries was done on an Illumina HiSeq2500 single-index Rapid Run using custom sequencing primers and 2 x 100 bp reads. Under the source paper's analysis protocol: PCR and sequencing errors were corrected by UMI-based consensus assembly using MiGEC version 1.2.6. V(D)J alignment, clonotype assembly and CDR3 extraction were performed with MiXCR version 2.1.1. Gene usage, clonotype sharing and MAIT/NKT TCR abundance were normalised by analysing the top 1000, 10 000 and 20 000 clonotypes per sample. Diversity was computed as the inverse Simpson index with the vegan R package after downsampling to 27 000 UMIs. Paired Mann-Whitney U tests were applied to discordant twin pairs, and Benjamini-Hochberg correction was used for multiple testing. The reads went through TCRdb reprocessing, and each CDR3 protein sequence gets one entry with no DNA. TCRdb, not the original authors, processed these V and J calls. Per the sample table, the count is tens of thousands of distinct CDR3 sequences. The ten top clones hold approximately 5.8% of the sample.

Sequenced: blood. Rearrangement joined TRBV20-1 to TRBJ1-2. The origin of this receptor is a human donor with ulcerative colitis or Crohn's disease, or a healthy co-twin of an affected twin (not recorded which). The CDR3 reads CSARDDKTYGYTF.